This T cell receptor (beta chain) came from a study of blood T cells in healthy people across ages. Study results and limitations: PBMCs that were unsorted prevented a conclusive naive versus antigen-experienced comparison.

For this clonotype: What it binds is not known.

This CDR3 is built from 16 residues. J lost 7 bases, V lost 6 bases, and 12 bases had no gene match. Germline CDR1 DFQATT, CDR2 SNEGSKA (reference sequence). A second roughly 7 to 12 cycle PCR used barcoded and J-beta primers. Each cDNA molecule was tagged by a template-switch adaptor that had 12 random nucleotides. TCRdb fed the 5' RACE reads into MiXCR, producing one record per CDR3 protein. Counted here are about 1 million distinct CDR3 sequences, more than 40% occurring once; the ten biggest clones make up over 15%. The sequence was collected from a woman in her sixties or seventies in good health. The sequenced sample consisted of blood. V usage is TRBV20-1 and J usage is TRBJ2-7, with 16 bases fitting TRBD2. For the CDR3, the DNA is TGCAGTGCCATGGGACTAGCGGGAGGGGCCTACAATGAGCAGTACTTC. Translated, it gives CSAMGLAGGAYNEQYF.